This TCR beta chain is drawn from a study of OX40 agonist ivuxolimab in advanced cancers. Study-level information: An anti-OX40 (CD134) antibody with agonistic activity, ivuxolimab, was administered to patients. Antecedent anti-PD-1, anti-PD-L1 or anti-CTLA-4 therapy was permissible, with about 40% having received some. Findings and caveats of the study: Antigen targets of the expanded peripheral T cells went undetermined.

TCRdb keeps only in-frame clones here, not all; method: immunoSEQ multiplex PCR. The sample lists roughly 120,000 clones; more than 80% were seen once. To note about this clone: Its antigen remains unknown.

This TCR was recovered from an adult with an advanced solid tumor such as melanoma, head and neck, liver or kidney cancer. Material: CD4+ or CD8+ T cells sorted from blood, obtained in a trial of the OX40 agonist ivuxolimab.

CDR3: CASSIPTSGATDTQYF. The CDR3 DNA reads TGCGCCAGCAGCATCCCGACTAGCGGGGCCACAGATACGCAGTATTTT. The chain has TRBV5-1 and TRBJ2-3; 11 nucleotides match TRBD2. CDR3 length: 16 residues. J lost 2 bases, V lost 4 bases, and 6 bases had no gene match. CDR1 and CDR2 (germline): SGHRS, YFSETQ.